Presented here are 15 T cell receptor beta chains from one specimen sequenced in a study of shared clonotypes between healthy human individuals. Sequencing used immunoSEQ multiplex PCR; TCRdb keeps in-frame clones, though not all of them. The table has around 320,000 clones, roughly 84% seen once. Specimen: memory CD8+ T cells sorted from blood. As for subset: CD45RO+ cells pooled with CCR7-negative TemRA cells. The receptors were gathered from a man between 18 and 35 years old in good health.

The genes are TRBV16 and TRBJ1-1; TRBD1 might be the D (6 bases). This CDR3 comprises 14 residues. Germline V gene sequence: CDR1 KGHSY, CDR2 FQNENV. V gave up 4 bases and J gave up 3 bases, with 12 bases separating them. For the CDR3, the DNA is TGTGCCAGCAGCCCGACAGGAGGGGACACTGAAGCTTTCTTT. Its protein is CASSPTGGDTEAFF. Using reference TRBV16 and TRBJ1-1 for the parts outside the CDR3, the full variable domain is GEEVAQTPKHLVRGEGQKAKLYCAPIKGHSYVFWYQQVLKNEFKFLISFQNENVFDETGMPKERFSAKCLPNSPCSLEIQATKLEDSAVYFCASSPTGGDTEAFFGQGTRLTVV.

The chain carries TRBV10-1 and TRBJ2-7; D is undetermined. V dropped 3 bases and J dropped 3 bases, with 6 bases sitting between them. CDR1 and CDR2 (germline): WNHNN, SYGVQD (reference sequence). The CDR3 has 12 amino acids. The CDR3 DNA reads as TGCGCCAGCAGTGATGGGGACTACGAGCAGTACTTC. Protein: CASSDGDYEQYF.

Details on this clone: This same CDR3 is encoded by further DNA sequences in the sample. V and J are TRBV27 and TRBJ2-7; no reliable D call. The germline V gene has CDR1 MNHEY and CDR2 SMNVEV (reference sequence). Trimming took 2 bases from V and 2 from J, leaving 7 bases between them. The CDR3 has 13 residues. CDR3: CASSLGVTYEQYF. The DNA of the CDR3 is TGTGCCAGCAGTTTAGGGGTAACCTACGAGCAGTACTTC.

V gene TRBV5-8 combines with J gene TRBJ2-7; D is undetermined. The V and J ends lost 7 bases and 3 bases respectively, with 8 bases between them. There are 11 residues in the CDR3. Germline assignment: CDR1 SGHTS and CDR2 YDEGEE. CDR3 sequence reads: CASGQFYEQYF. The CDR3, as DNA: TGTGCCAGCGGTCAGTTCTACGAGCAGTACTTC.

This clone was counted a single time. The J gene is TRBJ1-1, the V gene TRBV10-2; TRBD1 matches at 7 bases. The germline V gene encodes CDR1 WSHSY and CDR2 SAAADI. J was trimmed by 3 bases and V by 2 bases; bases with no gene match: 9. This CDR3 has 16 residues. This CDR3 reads CASSEGRGVRDTEAFF. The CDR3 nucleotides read TGCGCCAGCAGTGAGGGCAGGGGGGTCCGGGACACTGAAGCTTTCTTT.

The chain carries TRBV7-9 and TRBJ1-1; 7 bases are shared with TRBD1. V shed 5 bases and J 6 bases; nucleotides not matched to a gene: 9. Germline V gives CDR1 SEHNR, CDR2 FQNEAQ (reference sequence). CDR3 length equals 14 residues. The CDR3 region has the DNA TGTGCCAGCAGCCTTACAACAGGGGAACCTGAAGCTTTCTTT. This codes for CASSLTTGEPEAFF.

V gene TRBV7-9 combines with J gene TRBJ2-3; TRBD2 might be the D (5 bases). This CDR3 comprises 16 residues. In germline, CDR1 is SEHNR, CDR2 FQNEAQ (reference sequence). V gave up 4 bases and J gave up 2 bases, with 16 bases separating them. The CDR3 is CASSSPGGLDTDTQYF. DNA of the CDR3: TGTGCCAGCAGCTCCCCTGGCGGGCTGGACACAGATACGCAGTATTTT.

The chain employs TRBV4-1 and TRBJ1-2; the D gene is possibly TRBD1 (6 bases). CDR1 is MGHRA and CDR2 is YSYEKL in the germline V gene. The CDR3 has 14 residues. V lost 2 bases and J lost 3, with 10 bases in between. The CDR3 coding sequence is TGCGCCAGCAGCCAAAAGGGGGGTGACTATGGCTACACCTTC. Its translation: CASSQKGGDYGYTF.

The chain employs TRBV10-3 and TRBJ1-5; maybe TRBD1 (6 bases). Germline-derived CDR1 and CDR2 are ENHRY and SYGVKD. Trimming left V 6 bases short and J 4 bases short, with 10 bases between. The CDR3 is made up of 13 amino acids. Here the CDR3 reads CAISLQGNQPQHF. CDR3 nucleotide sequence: TGTGCCATCAGCCTCCAGGGGAATCAGCCCCAGCATTTT.

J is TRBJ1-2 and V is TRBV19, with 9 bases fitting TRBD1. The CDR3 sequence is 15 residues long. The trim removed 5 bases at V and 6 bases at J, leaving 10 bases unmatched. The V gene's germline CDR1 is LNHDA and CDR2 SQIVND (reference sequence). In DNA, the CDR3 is TGTGCCAGTAGTCCCCCCTTTCGGACAGGGGATGGCTACACCTTC. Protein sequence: CASSPPFRTGDGYTF. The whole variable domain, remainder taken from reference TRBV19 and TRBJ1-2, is DGGITQSPKYLFRKEGQNVTLSCEQNLNHDAMYWYRQDPGQGLRLIYYSQIVNDFQKGDIAEGYSVSREKKESFPLTVTSAQKNPTAFYLCASSPPFRTGDGYTFGSGTRLTVV.

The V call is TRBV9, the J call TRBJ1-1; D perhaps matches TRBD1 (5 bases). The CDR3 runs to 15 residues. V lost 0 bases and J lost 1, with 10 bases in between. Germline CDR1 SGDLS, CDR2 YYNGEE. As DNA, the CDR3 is TGTGCCAGCAGCGTAGATTACAGGAGGAACACTGAAGCTTTCTTT. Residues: CASSVDYRRNTEAFF.

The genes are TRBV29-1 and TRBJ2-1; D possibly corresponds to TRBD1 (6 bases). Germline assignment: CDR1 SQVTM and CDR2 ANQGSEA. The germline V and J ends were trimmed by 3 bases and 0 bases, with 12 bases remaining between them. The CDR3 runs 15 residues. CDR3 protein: CSVDVQGNSYNEQFF. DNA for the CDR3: TGCAGCGTTGATGTCCAGGGGAACTCCTACAATGAGCAGTTCTTC.

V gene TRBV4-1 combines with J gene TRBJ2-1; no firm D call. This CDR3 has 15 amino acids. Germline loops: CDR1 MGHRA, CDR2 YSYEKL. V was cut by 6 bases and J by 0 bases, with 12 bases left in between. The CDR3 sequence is CASRVTVSSYNEQFF. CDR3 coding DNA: TGCGCCAGCAGAGTCACCGTAAGCTCCTACAATGAGCAGTTCTTC.

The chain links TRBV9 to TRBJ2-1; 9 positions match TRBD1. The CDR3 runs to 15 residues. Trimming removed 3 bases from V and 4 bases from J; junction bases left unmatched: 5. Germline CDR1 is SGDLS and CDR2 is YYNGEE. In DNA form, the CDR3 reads TGTGCCAGCAGCGCCCGACAGGGGGTGTACAATGAGCAGTTCTTC. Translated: CASSARQGVYNEQFF.

The CDR3 loop is CASSPPGSSGVDTQYF. The CDR3 DNA is TGTGCCAGCAGCCCCCCCGGGTCCAGCGGGGTTGATACGCAGTATTTT. This chain connects TRBV9 to TRBJ2-3; 7 bases match TRBD2. Losses at the gene ends were 4 bases for V and 6 bases for J; bases not matched to a gene: 14. The CDR3 is 16 amino acids. Germline CDR1 is SGDLS and CDR2 is YYNGEE.